This note documents a single T cell receptor beta chain sequence. Its target is unknown. This sample is drawn from a study of CD8 T cells in Susac syndrome. Whole-study findings and limits: The study admitted that it had a relatively small number of individuals in its TCR sequencing and HLA analysis.

V lost 11 bases, J lost 5 bases, and 21 bases lay in between. The CDR3 length is 15 residues. The germline gives CDR1 SGHVS, CDR2 FNYEAQ. It was with random hexamers that about 0.45 to 1 ug RNA was reverse transcribed. The immunoSEQ assay covered 54 Vbeta and 13 Jbeta segments for CDR3. TCRdb reprocessed the immunoSEQ multiplex PCR reads with MiXCR, giving one entry per CDR3 protein. The sample carries 200,000 to 300,000 distinct CDR3 sequences, about 93% recorded once. Sequencing of TCR beta drew on CD8+ and CD4+ T cells from blood. Negative isolation was applied to CD8+ and CD4+ T cells, and FACS enrichment was applied to TEMRA cells.

The source is a human donor with multiple sclerosis. The chain joins TRBV7-6 to TRBJ2-2, with D perhaps TRBD1 or TRBD2 (5 bases each). Specimen: CD4+ T cells from PBMCs. The CDR3 is CACQRWQGVTGELFF. CDR3 sequence (DNA): TGTGCCTGCCAGCGGTGGCAGGGAGTAACCGGGGAGCTGTTTTTT.